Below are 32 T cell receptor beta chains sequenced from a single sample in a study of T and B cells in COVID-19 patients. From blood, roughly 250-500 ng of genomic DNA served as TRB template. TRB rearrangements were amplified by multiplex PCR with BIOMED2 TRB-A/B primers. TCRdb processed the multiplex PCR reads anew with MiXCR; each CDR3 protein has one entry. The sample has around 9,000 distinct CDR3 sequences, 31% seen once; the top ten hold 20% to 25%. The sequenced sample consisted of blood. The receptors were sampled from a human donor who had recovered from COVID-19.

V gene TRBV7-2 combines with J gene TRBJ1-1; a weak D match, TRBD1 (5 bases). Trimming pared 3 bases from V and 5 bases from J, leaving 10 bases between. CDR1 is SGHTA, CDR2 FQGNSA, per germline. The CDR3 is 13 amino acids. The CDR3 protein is CASSLAHRTEAFF. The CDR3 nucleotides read TGTGCCAGCAGCTTGGCGCACAGGACTGAAGCTTTCTTT.

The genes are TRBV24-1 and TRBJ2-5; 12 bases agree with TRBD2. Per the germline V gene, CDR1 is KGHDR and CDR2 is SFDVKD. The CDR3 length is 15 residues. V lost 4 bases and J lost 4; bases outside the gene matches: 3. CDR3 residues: CATSDPSGGGETQYF. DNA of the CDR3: TGTGCCACCAGTGACCCTAGCGGGGGGGGAGAGACCCAGTACTTC.

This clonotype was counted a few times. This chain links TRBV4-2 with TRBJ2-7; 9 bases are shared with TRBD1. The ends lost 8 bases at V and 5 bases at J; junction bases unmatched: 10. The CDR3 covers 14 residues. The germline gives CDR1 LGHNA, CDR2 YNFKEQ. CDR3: CASSRDRASNEQYF. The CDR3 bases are TGTGCCAGCTCCCGGGACAGGGCATCGAACGAGCAGTACTTC.

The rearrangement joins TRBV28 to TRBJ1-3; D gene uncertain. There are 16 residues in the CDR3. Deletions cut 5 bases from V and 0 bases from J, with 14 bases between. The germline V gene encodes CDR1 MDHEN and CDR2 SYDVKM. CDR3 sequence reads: CASSLPRAYSGNTIYF. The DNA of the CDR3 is TGTGCCAGCAGTCTACCTCGAGCTTACTCTGGAAACACCATATATTTT.

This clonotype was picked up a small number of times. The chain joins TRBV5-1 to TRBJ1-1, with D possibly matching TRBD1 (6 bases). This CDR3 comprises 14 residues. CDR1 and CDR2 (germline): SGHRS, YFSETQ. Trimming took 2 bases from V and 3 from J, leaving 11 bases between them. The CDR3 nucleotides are TGCGCCAGCAGCTTTACAGGGTTCGACACTGAAGCTTTCTTT. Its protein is CASSFTGFDTEAFF.

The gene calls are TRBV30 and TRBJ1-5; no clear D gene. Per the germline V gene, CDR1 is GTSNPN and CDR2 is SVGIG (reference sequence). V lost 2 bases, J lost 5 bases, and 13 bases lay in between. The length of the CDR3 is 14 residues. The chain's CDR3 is CAWSLSEGHQPQHF. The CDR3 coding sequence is TGTGCCTGGAGTCTCTCGGAGGGTCATCAGCCCCAGCATTTT. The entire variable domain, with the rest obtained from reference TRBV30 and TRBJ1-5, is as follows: SQTIHQWPATLVQPVGSPLSLECTVEGTSNPNLYWYRQAAGRGLQLLFYSVGIGQISSEVPQNLSASRPQDRQFILSSKKLLLSDSGFYLCAWSLSEGHQPQHFGDGTRLSIL.

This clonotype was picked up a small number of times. The CDR3 protein is CSASPRAQETQYF. The CDR3 region has the DNA TGCAGTGCTTCTCCTCGGGCCCAAGAGACCCAGTACTTC. The chain carries TRBV20-1 and TRBJ2-5; no reliable D call. The V gene's germline CDR1 is DFQATT and CDR2 SNEGSKA (reference sequence). V was trimmed by 5 bases and J by 1 base, leaving 11 bases between them. The CDR3 loop spans 13 amino acids.

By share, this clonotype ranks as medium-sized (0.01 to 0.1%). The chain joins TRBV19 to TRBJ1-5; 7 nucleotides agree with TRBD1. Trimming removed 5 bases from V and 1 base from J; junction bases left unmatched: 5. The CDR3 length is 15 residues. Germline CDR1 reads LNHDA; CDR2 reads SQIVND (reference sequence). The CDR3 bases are TGTGCCAGTAGTGGCCGACAGGGAAGCAATCAGCCCCAGCATTTT. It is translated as CASSGRQGSNQPQHF.

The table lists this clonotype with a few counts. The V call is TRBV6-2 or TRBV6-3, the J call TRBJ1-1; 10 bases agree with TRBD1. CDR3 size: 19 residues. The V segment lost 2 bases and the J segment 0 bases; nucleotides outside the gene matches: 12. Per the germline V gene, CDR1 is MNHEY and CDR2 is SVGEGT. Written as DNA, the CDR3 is TGTGCCAGCAGTTACCCTGACAGGGGGCGCGCCCCTATGAACACTGAAGCTTTCTTT. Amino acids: CASSYPDRGRAPMNTEAFF.

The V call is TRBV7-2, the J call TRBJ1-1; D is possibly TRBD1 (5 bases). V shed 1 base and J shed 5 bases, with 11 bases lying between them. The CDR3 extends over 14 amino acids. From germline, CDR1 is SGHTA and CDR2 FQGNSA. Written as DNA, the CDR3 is TGTGCCAGCAGCTTAGTATCCGGGACGACTGAAGCTTTCTTT. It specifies CASSLVSGTTEAFF.

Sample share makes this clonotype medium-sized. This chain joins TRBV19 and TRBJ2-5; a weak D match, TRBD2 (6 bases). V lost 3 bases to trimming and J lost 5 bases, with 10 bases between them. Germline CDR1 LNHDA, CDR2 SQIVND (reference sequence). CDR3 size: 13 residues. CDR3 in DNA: TGTGCCAGTAGTATTTATGGGAGGGAGACCCAGTACTTC. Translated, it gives CASSIYGRETQYF.

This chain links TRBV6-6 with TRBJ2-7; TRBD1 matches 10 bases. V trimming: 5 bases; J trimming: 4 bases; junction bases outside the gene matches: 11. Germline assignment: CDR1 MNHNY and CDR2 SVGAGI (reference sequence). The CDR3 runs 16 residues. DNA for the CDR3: TGTGCCAGCAGTAGGCCGACCGGGACAGGGGTGTACGAGCAGTACTTC. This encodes CASSRPTGTGVYEQYF.

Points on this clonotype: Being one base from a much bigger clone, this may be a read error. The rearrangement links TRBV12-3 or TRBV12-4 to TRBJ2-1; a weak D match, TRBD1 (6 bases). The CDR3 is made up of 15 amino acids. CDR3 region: CAGSLGQGSGNEQFF. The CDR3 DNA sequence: TGTGCCGGCAGTTTAGGGCAGGGGTCGGGAAATGAGCAGTTCTTC.

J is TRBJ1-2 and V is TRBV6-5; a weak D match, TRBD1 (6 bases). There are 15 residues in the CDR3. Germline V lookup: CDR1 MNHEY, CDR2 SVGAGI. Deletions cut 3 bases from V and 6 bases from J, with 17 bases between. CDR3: CASSYALYRVDGYTF. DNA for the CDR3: TGTGCCAGCAGTTATGCCCTCTACAGGGTCGATGGCTACACCTTC.

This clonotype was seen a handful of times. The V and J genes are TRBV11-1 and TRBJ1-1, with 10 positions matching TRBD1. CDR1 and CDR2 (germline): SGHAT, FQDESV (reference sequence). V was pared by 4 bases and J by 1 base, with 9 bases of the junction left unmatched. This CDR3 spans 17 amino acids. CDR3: CASSSPRDRGRNTEAFF. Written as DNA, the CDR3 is TGTGCCAGCAGCTCTCCAAGGGACAGGGGACGGAACACTGAAGCTTTCTTT.

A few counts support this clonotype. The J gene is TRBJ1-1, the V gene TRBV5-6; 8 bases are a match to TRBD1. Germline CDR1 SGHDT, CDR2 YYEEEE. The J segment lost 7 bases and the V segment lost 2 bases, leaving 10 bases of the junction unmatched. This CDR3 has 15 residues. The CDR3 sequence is CASSFFDRGYGEAFF. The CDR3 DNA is TGTGCCAGCAGCTTTTTTGACAGGGGTTATGGTGAAGCTTTCTTT. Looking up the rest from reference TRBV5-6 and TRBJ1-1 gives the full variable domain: DAGVTQSPTHLIKTRGQQVTLRCSPKSGHDTVSWYQQALGQGPQFIFQYYEEEERQRGNFPDRFSGHQFPNYSSELNVNALLLGDSALYLCASSFFDRGYGEAFFGQGTRLTVV.

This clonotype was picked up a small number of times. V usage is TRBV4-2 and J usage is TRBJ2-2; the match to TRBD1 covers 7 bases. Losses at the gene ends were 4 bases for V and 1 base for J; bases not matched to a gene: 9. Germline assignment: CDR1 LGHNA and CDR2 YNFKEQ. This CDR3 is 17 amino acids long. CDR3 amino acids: CASSPPAGTENTGELFF. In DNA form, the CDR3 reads TGTGCCAGCAGCCCCCCGGCAGGGACAGAGAACACCGGGGAGCTGTTTTTT.

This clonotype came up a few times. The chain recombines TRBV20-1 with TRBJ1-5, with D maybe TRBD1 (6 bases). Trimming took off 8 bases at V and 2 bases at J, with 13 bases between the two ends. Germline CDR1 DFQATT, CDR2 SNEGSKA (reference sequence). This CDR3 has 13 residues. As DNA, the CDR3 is TGCAGTTCGGGGGGCAAAGGCAATCAGCCCCAGCATTTT. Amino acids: CSSGGKGNQPQHF.

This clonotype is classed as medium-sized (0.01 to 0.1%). The CDR3 here is CASSIDQGTKDTQYF. CDR3 coding DNA: TGTGCCAGTAGTATAGATCAAGGGACGAAGGATACGCAGTATTTT. V and J are TRBV19 and TRBJ2-3; the D call may be TRBD1 or TRBD2 (5 bases each). Between the trimmed V and J ends, which lost 0 bases and 6 bases, there was a span of 13 bases. CDR1 LNHDA and CDR2 SQIVND come from the germline V gene (reference sequence). This CDR3 region has 15 residues.

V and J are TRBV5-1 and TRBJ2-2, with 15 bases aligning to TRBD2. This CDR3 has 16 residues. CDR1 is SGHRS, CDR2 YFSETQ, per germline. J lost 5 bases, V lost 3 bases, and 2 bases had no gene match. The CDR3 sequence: CASSSGTSGGTGELFF. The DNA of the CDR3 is TGCGCCAGCAGCTCTGGGACTAGCGGGGGGACCGGGGAGCTGTTTTTT.

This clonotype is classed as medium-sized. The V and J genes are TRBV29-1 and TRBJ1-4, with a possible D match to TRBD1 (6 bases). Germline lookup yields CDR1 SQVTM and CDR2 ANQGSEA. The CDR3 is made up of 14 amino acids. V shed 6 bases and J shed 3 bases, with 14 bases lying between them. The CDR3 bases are TGCAGCGTAACTACAGGGCTGGCTAATGAAAAACTGTTTTTT. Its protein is CSVTTGLANEKLFF.

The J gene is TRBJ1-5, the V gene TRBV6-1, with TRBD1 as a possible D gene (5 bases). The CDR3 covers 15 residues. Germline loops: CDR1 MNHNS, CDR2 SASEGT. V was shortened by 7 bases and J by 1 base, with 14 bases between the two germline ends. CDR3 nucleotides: TGTGCCAGCACGGGGGATTGGGGGAGCAATCAGCCCCAGCATTTT. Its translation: CASTGDWGSNQPQHF.

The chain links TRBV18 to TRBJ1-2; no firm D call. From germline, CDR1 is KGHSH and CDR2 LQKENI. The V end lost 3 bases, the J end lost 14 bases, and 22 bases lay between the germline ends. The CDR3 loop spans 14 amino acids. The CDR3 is CASSPSGRGAGLTF. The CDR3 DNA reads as TGTGCCAGCTCACCTTCTGGCAGAGGCGCTGGGCTAACCTTC. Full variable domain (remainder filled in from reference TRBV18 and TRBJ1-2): NAGVMQNPRHLVRRRGQEARLRCSPMKGHSHVYWYRQLPEEGLKFMVYLQKENIIDESGMPKERFSAEFPKEGPSILRIQQVVRGDSAAYFCASSPSGRGAGLTFGSGTRLTVV.

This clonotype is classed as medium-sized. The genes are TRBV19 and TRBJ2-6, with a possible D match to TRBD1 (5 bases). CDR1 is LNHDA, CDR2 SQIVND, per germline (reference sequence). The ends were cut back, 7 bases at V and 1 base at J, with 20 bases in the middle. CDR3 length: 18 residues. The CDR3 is CASKKGRYTSSGANVLTF. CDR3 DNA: TGTGCCAGTAAAAAGGGGCGCTACACCTCGTCTGGGGCCAACGTCCTGACTTTC.

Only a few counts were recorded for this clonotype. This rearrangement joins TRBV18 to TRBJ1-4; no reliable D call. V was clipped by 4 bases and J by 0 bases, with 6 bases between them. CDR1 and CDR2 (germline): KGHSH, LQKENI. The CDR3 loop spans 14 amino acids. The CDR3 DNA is TGTGCCAGCTCACTCTTTGCAACTAATGAAAAACTGTTTTTT. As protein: CASSLFATNEKLFF.

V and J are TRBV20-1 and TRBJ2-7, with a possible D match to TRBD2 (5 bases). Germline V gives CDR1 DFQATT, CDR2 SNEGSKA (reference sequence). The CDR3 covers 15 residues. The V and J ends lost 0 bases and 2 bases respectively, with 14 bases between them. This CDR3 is CSARDRRRSAYEQYF. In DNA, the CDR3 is TGCAGTGCTAGAGATCGGAGGAGGTCAGCCTACGAGCAGTACTTC.

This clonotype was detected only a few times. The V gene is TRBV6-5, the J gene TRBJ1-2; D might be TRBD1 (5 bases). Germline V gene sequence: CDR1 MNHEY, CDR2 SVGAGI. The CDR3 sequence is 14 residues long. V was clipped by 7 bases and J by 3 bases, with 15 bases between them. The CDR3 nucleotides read TGTGCCAGCATCCGCCAACAGGCGGACTATGGCTACACCTTC. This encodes CASIRQQADYGYTF.

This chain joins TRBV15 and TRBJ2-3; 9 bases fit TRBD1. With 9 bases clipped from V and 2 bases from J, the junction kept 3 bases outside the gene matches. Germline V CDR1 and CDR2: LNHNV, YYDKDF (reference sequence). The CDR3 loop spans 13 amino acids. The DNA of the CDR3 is TGTGCCACACAGGGGGCTCCCACAGATACGCAGTATTTT. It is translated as CATQGAPTDTQYF.

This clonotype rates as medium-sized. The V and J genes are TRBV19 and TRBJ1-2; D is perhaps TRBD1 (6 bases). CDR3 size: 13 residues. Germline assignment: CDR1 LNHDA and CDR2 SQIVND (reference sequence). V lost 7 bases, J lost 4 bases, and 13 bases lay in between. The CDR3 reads CASIPQGAYGYTF. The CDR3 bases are TGTGCCAGTATTCCACAGGGCGCCTATGGCTACACCTTC.

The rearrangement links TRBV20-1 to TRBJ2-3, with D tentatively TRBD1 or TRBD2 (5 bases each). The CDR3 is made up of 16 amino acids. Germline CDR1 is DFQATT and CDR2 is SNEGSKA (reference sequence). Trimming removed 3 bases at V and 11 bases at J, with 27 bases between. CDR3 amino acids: CSARSEAWGNPWVQYF. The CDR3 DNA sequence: TGCAGTGCTAGGTCAGAAGCGTGGGGGAACCCATGGGTGCAGTATTTT.

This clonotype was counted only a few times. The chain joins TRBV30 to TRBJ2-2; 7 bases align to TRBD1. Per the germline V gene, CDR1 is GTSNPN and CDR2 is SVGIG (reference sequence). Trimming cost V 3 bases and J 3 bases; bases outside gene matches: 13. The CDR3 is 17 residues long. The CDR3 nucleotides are TGTGCCTGGAGCCAAGCCACAGGGGTCCGATACACCGGGGAGCTGTTTTTT. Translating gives CAWSQATGVRYTGELFF.

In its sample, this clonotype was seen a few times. CDR3 loop: CASSGRDTIAEAFF. As DNA, the CDR3 is TGTGCCAGTAGTGGACGGGACACGATCGCTGAAGCTTTCTTT. The chain carries TRBV19 and TRBJ1-1; a weak D match, TRBD1 (6 bases). Germline V gives CDR1 LNHDA, CDR2 SQIVND (reference sequence). Trimming pared 5 bases from V and 6 bases from J, leaving 16 bases between. CDR3 length: 14 amino acids.